This paragraph covers one T cell receptor beta chain sequence. The antigen remains undetermined. This specimen comes from a study of T cells expressing NK-cell markers. Study information: Investigators obtained TCR beta repertoires from sorted CD3+CD56+NKG2C+, CD3+CD56+NKG2C- and CD3+CD56-NKG2C+ T cells.

The length of the CDR3 is 13 residues. From germline, CDR1 is DFQATT and CDR2 SNEGSKA (reference sequence). Study observations and caveats: The same clonotypes also predominated in the CD3+CD56-NKG2C+ fraction of several donors.

With the 5' RACE reads reprocessed, TCRdb shows one record per CDR3 protein and no DNA. This listing includes about 540,000 distinct CDR3 sequences. The receptor's source is a man aged 18 to 35 in good health. The sequencing input was blood T cells: a sorted CD56 or NKG2C T cell subset, CD4+ or CD8+ T cells, or bulk PBMC T cells (not recorded which). The chain combines TRBV20-1 with TRBJ2-7; the D call from TCRdb, TRBD1, cannot be confirmed without DNA. Here the CDR3 reads CSARARVEGEQYF.